These T cell receptor beta chains were read from a single sample in a study of OX40 agonist ivuxolimab in advanced cancers. Profiled with immunoSEQ multiplex PCR; TCRdb holds only in-frame clones, not every one. The sample lists fewer than 200,000 clones, 90% to 95% occurring once. This sample comprised CD4+ or CD8+ T cells sorted from blood, obtained in a trial of the OX40 agonist ivuxolimab. These receptors originate from an adult with an advanced solid tumor such as melanoma, head and neck, liver or kidney cancer. Each CDR3 is given with its conserved first and last residue. D genes are given only for firm matches. The size entry is marked missing in some rows and otherwise reads once, few, many or a size class.

cdr3_aa cdr3_nt d_call j_call clone_size v_call
CASTTTRGRTGELFF TGTGCCAGCACCACGACACGGGGTCGTACCGGGGAGCTGTTTTTT - TRBJ2-2 - TRBV11-3
CAWNPKWLKTGVQEKLFF TGTGCCTGGAACCCTAAATGGCTAAAGACAGGGGTACAGGAAAAACTGTTTTTT TRBD1 TRBJ1-4 - TRBV30
CASSLPGGHSSGNTIYF TGTGCCAGCAGCTTACCGGGGGGCCACAGCTCTGGAAACACCATATATTTT - TRBJ1-3 - TRBV7-9
CASSSQGAYEQYF TGTGCCAGCAGCTCCCAGGGGGCCTACGAGCAGTACTTC TRBD1 TRBJ2-7 - TRBV5-6
CASSQVGSYNEQFF TGCGCCAGCAGCCAAGTCGGCTCCTACAATGAGCAGTTCTTC - TRBJ2-1 - TRBV4-3
CASSATGDSGGYTF TGTGCCAGCAGTGCCACAGGAGATTCCGGGGGCTACACCTTC - TRBJ1-2 - TRBV6-4
CASSQVSGHYGYTF TGCGCCAGCAGCCAAGTCTCGGGGCACTATGGCTACACCTTC - TRBJ1-2 - TRBV4-3
CASSPRQDAEAFF TGTGCCAGCAGTCCCCGACAGGACGCTGAAGCTTTCTTT - TRBJ1-1 once TRBV6-5
CASSDFSDSYNEQFF TGTGCCAGCAGTGATTTCTCGGATTCCTACAATGAGCAGTTCTTC - TRBJ2-1 once TRBV2
CASSPRGGREASTFF TGCGCCAGCAGCCCGAGGGGTGGGAGGGAGGCATCGACTTTCTTT - TRBJ1-1 - TRBV4-1
CAWTKPGGSGNTIYF TGTGCCTGGACTAAACCCGGGGGCTCTGGAAACACCATATATTTT - TRBJ1-3 - TRBV30
CASSGDPTPGGYTF TGTGCCAGCAGCGGGGATCCGACTCCCGGTGGCTACACCTTC - TRBJ1-2 once TRBV11-1
CASSPTGGSQPQHF TGTGCCAGCAGTCCGACAGGGGGTAGTCAGCCCCAGCATTTT TRBD1 TRBJ1-5 once TRBV7-6
CASSLDGGRETQYF TGTGCCAGCAGCTTGGACGGGGGAAGGGAGACCCAGTACTTC - TRBJ2-5 - TRBV7-2
CASSASSRNTEAFF TGTGCCAGCAGCGCCTCCAGTAGGAACACTGAAGCTTTCTTT - TRBJ1-1 - TRBV6-5
CASSARDRGMVSGANVLTF TGTGCCAGCAGCGCAAGGGACAGGGGGATGGTCTCTGGGGCCAACGTCCTGACTTTC TRBD1 TRBJ2-6 - TRBV9
CASSFYLADYTDTQYF TGTGCCAGCAGTTTCTATCTAGCGGATTATACAGATACGCAGTATTTT TRBD2 TRBJ2-3 - TRBV28
CASSPSGQGWTEAFF TGTGCCAGTAGTCCTTCCGGACAGGGTTGGACTGAAGCTTTCTTT TRBD1 TRBJ1-1 - TRBV19
CAITGTGVVGYTF TGTGCCATCACCGGGACAGGGGTCGTTGGCTACACCTTC TRBD1 TRBJ1-2 - TRBV10-3
CASSQGGATDTQYF TGCGCCAGCAGCCAAGGGGGGGCCACAGATACGCAGTATTTT - TRBJ2-3 - TRBV4-3
CASSKGPPWSGRDGEQFF TGTGCCAGCAGTAAAGGGCCCCCTTGGAGCGGGAGGGACGGTGAGCAGTTCTTC TRBD2 TRBJ2-1 - TRBV27
CASRWGTRGYF TGTGCCAGCAGATGGGGGACGCGCGGTTATTTT - TRBJ2-3 - TRBV2
CASSHGQGGTGLSGSYNEQFF TGTGCCAGCAGCCACGGACAGGGCGGGACGGGACTTTCCGGCTCCTACAATGAGCAGTTCTTC TRBD1 TRBJ2-1 - TRBV4-2
CASSSGSRVHGYTF TGCGCCAGCAGCTCCGGGTCCCGAGTCCATGGCTACACCTTC - TRBJ1-2 - TRBV4-1
CASSLARIVVNEQFF TGCGCCAGCAGCTTGGCTAGAATTGTTGTCAATGAGCAGTTCTTC - TRBJ2-1 - TRBV5-1
CASSDSTGTYNQPQHF TGCGCCAGCAGTGACTCCACGGGCACGTATAATCAGCCCCAGCATTTT - TRBJ1-5 - TRBV10-2
CASSKGVGRNEQFF TGTGCCAGCAGCAAAGGTGTAGGGCGGAATGAGCAGTTCTTC - TRBJ2-1 - TRBV21-1
CASSFIPGQGIYEQYF TGTGCCAGCAGCTTCATTCCGGGACAGGGGATTTACGAGCAGTACTTC TRBD1 TRBJ2-7 - TRBV7-6
CASSVVGGNTEAFF TGTGCCAGCAGCGTAGTAGGAGGAAACACTGAAGCTTTCTTT - TRBJ1-1 - TRBV9
CASRTSLSSYEQYF TGTGCCAGCCGGACTAGCCTGAGCTCCTACGAGCAGTACTTC TRBD2 TRBJ2-7 - TRBV11-2
CASSLRDRAPLVRKNIQYF TGTGCCAGCAGCTTAAGGGACAGGGCCCCTTTGGTTCGGAAAAACATTCAGTACTTC TRBD1 TRBJ2-4 once TRBV7-4
CAIRGGQITGELFF TGTGCCATCAGGGGCGGCCAGATCACCGGGGAGCTGTTTTTT - TRBJ2-2 - TRBV10-3
CASSLGTSGNQETQYF TGTGCCAGCAGCCTGGGGACTAGCGGGAACCAAGAGACCCAGTACTTC TRBD2 TRBJ2-5 - TRBV9
CASQRRLASDTGELFF TGTGCCTCCCAGAGACGGCTCGCATCCGACACCGGGGAGCTGTTTTTT - TRBJ2-2 - TRBV19
CASSSGGYNEQFF TGCGCCAGCAGTTCAGGCGGCTACAATGAGCAGTTCTTC - TRBJ2-1 - TRBV10-2
CASSLAHGRGNSYEQYF TGTGCCAGCAGCTTAGCGCACGGGCGGGGGAACTCCTACGAGCAGTACTTC TRBD2 TRBJ2-7 - TRBV7-9
CASSQEPDRASYEQYF TGCGCCAGCAGCCAAGAACCCGACAGGGCGTCCTACGAGCAGTACTTC TRBD1 TRBJ2-7 - TRBV4-1
CASSPTLGAGQETQYF TGTGCCAGCAGCCCAACCTTAGGAGCAGGGCAAGAGACCCAGTACTTC - TRBJ2-5 - TRBV7-3
CASLVGGGDEQYF TGTGCCAGCCTCGTAGGGGGCGGGGACGAGCAGTACTTC - TRBJ2-7 - TRBV6-1
CASSPRRDTQYF TGTGCCAGCAGTCCGAGAAGGGATACGCAGTATTTT - TRBJ2-3 - TRBV7-6
CASSIPGTGDGNQPQHF TGTGCCAGTAGTATTCCCGGGACAGGGGACGGCAATCAGCCCCAGCATTTT TRBD1 TRBJ1-5 - TRBV19
CASGLVQIMNTEAFF TGTGCTAGTGGTTTGGTACAGATCATGAACACTGAAGCTTTCTTT - TRBJ1-1 once TRBV12-5
CASSLPHGGPANEQFF TGTGCCAGCAGCTTGCCTCACGGGGGTCCCGCTAATGAGCAGTTCTTC - TRBJ2-1 - TRBV28
CASSGGDRVNEKLFF TGTGCCAGCAGTGGAGGGGACAGGGTTAATGAAAAACTGTTTTTT TRBD1 TRBJ1-4 - TRBV28
CASSLMGGRQETQYF TGTGCCAGCAGCTTGATGGGGGGCCGTCAAGAGACCCAGTACTTC - TRBJ2-5 - TRBV5-4
CASSVEAGQGALNEKLFF TGTGCCAGCAGCGTAGAGGCGGGACAGGGGGCCTTAAATGAAAAACTGTTTTTT TRBD1 TRBJ1-4 - TRBV9
CASTTQGVREQFF TGTGCCAGCACCACACAGGGGGTCCGTGAGCAGTTCTTC TRBD1 TRBJ2-1 few TRBV27
CASSRGGVTLDEAFF TGTGCCAGCAGCCGGGGTGGGGTAACGTTAGATGAAGCTTTCTTT - TRBJ1-1 - TRBV7-9
CASSLPSGHGNTIYF TGTGCCAGCAGTTTGCCATCGGGTCACGGAAACACCATATATTTT - TRBJ1-3 - TRBV28
CASSGGQENTEAFF TGTGCCAGCAGCGGAGGACAGGAGAACACTGAAGCTTTCTTT TRBD1 TRBJ1-1 - TRBV5-4